The 31 T cell receptor beta chains listed next were all sequenced from one sample in a study of beta chain features in type 1 diabetes. Findings of the study overall: All four CD4+ subsets of Type 1 diabetes patients contained TCRB CDR3s that were moderately but significantly shorter.

Every bit of the isolated RNA underwent reverse transcription, so sequencing read expressed TCRB transcripts. The table came from immunoSEQ multiplex PCR; TCRdb's copy has only in-frame clones and leaves some out. The table has about 150,000 clones, about 13% seen once. These receptors' antigens are unknown. The sequenced material came from central memory CD4+ T cells from blood. Receptors were obtained from a man aged 18-30 years with type 1 diabetes.

The V gene is TRBV6-1, the J gene TRBJ2-5; D may be TRBD1 or TRBD2 (5 bases each). Deletions cut 4 bases from V and 1 base from J, with 7 bases between. Germline CDR1 and CDR2: MNHNS and SASEGT. There are 13 residues in the CDR3. CDR3 sequence: CASSVGTQETQYF. For the CDR3, the DNA is TGTGCCAGCAGTGTAGGGACCCAAGAGACCCAGTACTTC.

The V and J genes are TRBV19 and TRBJ2-5; no firm D call. The CDR3 consists of 13 residues. Trimming took off 1 base at V and 1 base at J, with 4 bases between the two ends. Germline V gene sequence: CDR1 LNHDA, CDR2 SQIVND (reference sequence). The CDR3 bases are TGTGCCAGTAGTATAGGAATCCAAGAGACCCAGTACTTC. Translated, it gives CASSIGIQETQYF.

A few counts support this clone. This chain uses TRBV18 with TRBJ2-3, with unresolved D. Trimming left V 2 bases short and J 0 bases short, with 12 bases between. CDR1 KGHSH and CDR2 LQKENI come from the germline V gene. The CDR3 totals 16 residues. The chain's CDR3 is CASSPNRDYSTDTQYF. CDR3 coding DNA: TGTGCCAGCTCACCAAACAGAGATTATAGCACAGATACGCAGTATTTT.

This clone occurred a few times. The chain uses TRBV5-6 and TRBJ2-1, with TRBD1 matching over 11 bases. CDR3 length: 15 amino acids. Trimming removed 2 bases from V and 6 bases from J; junction bases left unmatched: 4. Germline V gives CDR1 SGHDT, CDR2 YYEEEE. Here the CDR3 reads CASSFGQGALNEQFF. The CDR3 coding sequence is TGTGCCAGCAGCTTTGGACAGGGGGCGCTCAATGAGCAGTTCTTC.

The chain has TRBV5-1 and TRBJ1-1; TRBD1 aligns across 7 bases. In germline, CDR1 is SGHRS, CDR2 YFSETQ. The V segment lost 3 bases and the J segment 0 bases; nucleotides outside the gene matches: 2. The CDR3 consists of 14 residues. The CDR3 DNA is TGCGCCAGCAGCTGGGGACAGCTGAACACTGAAGCTTTCTTT. Translated, it gives CASSWGQLNTEAFF.

This clone was seen more than once but under ten times. V and J are TRBV18 and TRBJ2-4; no clear D. The germline gives CDR1 KGHSH, CDR2 LQKENI. Trimming pared 1 base from V and 7 bases from J, leaving 14 bases between. The CDR3 is made up of 15 amino acids. The CDR3 loop reads CASSPLADLSNIQYF. CDR3 nucleotides: TGTGCCAGCTCACCACTGGCAGATTTATCCAACATTCAGTACTTC.

This clone was seen at least ten times. V and J are TRBV7-9 and TRBJ2-2, with no clear D. Per the germline V gene, CDR1 is SEHNR and CDR2 is FQNEAQ (reference sequence). Trimming pared 8 bases from V and 1 base from J, leaving 11 bases between. This CDR3 region has 14 residues. This chain's CDR3 is CASRFMQNTGELFF. Here the CDR3 DNA reads TGTGCCAGCCGATTTATGCAGAACACCGGGGAGCTGTTTTTT.

The genes are TRBV29-1 and TRBJ2-3; TRBD2 matches 9 bases. Germline V gene sequence: CDR1 SQVTM, CDR2 ANQGSEA. V was pared by 7 bases and J by 1 base, with 3 bases of the junction left unmatched. The CDR3 loop spans 13 amino acids. Here the CDR3 DNA reads TGCAGCGGTGAGCGGGGGGGCACAGATACGCAGTATTTT. It translates to CSGERGGTDTQYF.

The rearrangement links TRBV6-1 to TRBJ2-6; no firm D call. Germline V gene data show CDR1 as MNHNS and CDR2 as SASEGT. Trimming pared 10 bases from V and 0 bases from J, leaving 10 bases between. The CDR3 has 14 residues. Written as DNA, the CDR3 is TGTGCCACTGGAAGTCGCTCTGGGGCCAACGTCCTGACTTTC. This encodes CATGSRSGANVLTF.

This clone was detected only a few times. J is TRBJ2-3 and V is TRBV21-1. TRBV21-1 is given as a pseudogene. The CDR3 contains 13 residues. The chain's CDR3 is CASSKLDSDTQYF. The CDR3 coding sequence is TGTGCCAGCAGCAAACTCGATTCAGATACGCAGTATTTT.

J is TRBJ1-1 and V is TRBV25-1, with D unclear. V was shortened by 1 base and J by 3 bases, with 15 bases between the two germline ends. CDR3 length equals 16 residues. Germline lookup yields CDR1 MGHDK and CDR2 SYGVNS. The CDR3, as DNA: TGTGCCAGCAGTGAATTAGGGAATGCTCTGGACACTGAAGCTTTCTTT. Amino acid sequence: CASSELGNALDTEAFF.

The rearrangement uses TRBV27 and TRBJ1-5, with D unresolved. There are 13 residues in the CDR3. Trimming pared 2 bases from V and 4 bases from J, leaving 6 bases between. Germline V gene lookup returns CDR1 MNHEY and CDR2 SMNVEV (reference sequence). CDR3 bases: TGTGCCAGCAGTTTAACAGCGAATCAGCCCCAGCATTTT. Translation gives CASSLTANQPQHF.

The V gene is TRBV29-1, the J gene TRBJ1-4; TRBD1 agrees at 7 bases. Germline V gene lookup returns CDR1 SQVTM and CDR2 ANQGSEA. The V segment lost 5 bases and the J segment 7 bases; nucleotides outside the gene matches: 10. The CDR3 loop spans 14 amino acids. CDR3 nucleotides: TGCAGCGTTACATCGACAGGGCCGGGTGAAAAACTGTTTTTT. This encodes CSVTSTGPGEKLFF.

The chain's CDR3 is CASSRIQGTEAFF. CDR3 nucleotides: TGCGCCAGCAGCCGGATACAGGGGACTGAAGCTTTCTTT. This rearrangement joins TRBV5-1 to TRBJ1-1, with 7 bases identical to TRBD1. The J segment lost 5 bases and the V segment lost 4 bases, leaving 5 bases of the junction unmatched. The CDR3 length is 13 residues. CDR1 and CDR2 from the germline V gene are SGHRS and YFSETQ.

The gene calls are TRBV5-1 and TRBJ2-1, with a possible D match to TRBD1 (5 bases). CDR1 is SGHRS, CDR2 YFSETQ, per germline. The CDR3 runs 15 residues. The V end lost 1 base, the J end lost 1 base, and 9 bases lay between the germline ends. The CDR3 nucleotides are TGCGCCAGCAGCTTGCAGGGTGGGTCCTACAATGAGCAGTTCTTC. Translated, it gives CASSLQGGSYNEQFF.

This clone was found a few times. The chain links TRBV18 to TRBJ1-1; no reliable D call. The germline V and J ends were trimmed by 5 bases and 2 bases, with 9 bases remaining between them. CDR3 size: 13 residues. Germline V gives CDR1 KGHSH, CDR2 LQKENI. The CDR3 is CASSERRNTEAFF. CDR3 nucleotide sequence: TGTGCCAGCTCAGAGAGACGAAACACTGAAGCTTTCTTT.

This chain uses TRBV7-2 with TRBJ2-5; TRBD1 agrees at 9 bases. The CDR3 sequence is 14 residues long. Germline loops: CDR1 SGHTA, CDR2 FQGNSA. The V gene end was trimmed by 6 bases and the J gene end by 5 bases; junction bases not matched to a gene: 7. The CDR3: CASSRTGGGETQYF. In DNA, the CDR3 is TGTGCCAGCAGTCGTACAGGGGGCGGGGAGACCCAGTACTTC.

The rearrangement joins TRBV28 to TRBJ1-3, with a tentative D call TRBD1 (5 bases). From germline, CDR1 is MDHEN and CDR2 SYDVKM. CDR3 length: 12 amino acids. V shed 6 bases and J shed 12 bases, with 15 bases lying between them. CDR3 residues: CASSPGQTIIYF. The DNA for the CDR3 is TGTGCCAGCAGCCCCGGACAAACGATCATATATTTT.

The chain carries TRBV6-5 and TRBJ1-6, with D possibly being TRBD1 (5 bases). Germline CDR1 reads MNHEY; CDR2 reads SVGAGI. The CDR3 sequence is 15 residues long. Between the trimmed V and J ends, which lost 7 bases and 9 bases, there was a span of 19 bases. In nucleotides, the CDR3 is TGTGCCAGCATTCCCTCCCCACGCAGGGCTTCACCCCTCCACTTT. Its protein is CASIPSPRRASPLHF.

The chain has TRBV6-5 and TRBJ1-6; D might be TRBD1 (5 bases). The CDR3 length is 14 residues. V lost 2 bases to trimming and J lost 5 bases, with 7 bases between them. Looked up from germline, CDR1 is MNHEY and CDR2 is SVGAGI. The CDR3 loop is CASSYQGDNSPLHF. As DNA, the CDR3 is TGTGCCAGCAGTTACCAGGGAGATAATTCACCCCTCCACTTT.

The J gene is TRBJ1-4, the V gene TRBV28, with no clear D. The germline V and J ends were trimmed by 3 bases and 5 bases, with 1 base remaining between them. This CDR3 has 11 amino acids. Germline CDR1 is MDHEN and CDR2 is SYDVKM. DNA of the CDR3: TGTGCCAGCAGTTTGAATGAAAAACTGTTTTTT. Protein: CASSLNEKLFF.

Many counts were recorded for this clone. The V gene is TRBV14, the J gene TRBJ1-1; D remains unclear. The CDR3 covers 13 residues. Germline loops: CDR1 SGHDN, CDR2 FVKESK. The V end lost 1 base, the J end lost 3 bases, and 6 bases lay between the germline ends. Written as DNA, the CDR3 is TGTGCCAGCAGCCAAGTGGCGGACACTGAAGCTTTCTTT. This sequence encodes CASSQVADTEAFF.

This rearrangement joins TRBV27 to TRBJ2-1; D is perhaps TRBD1 (7 bases). In germline, CDR1 is MNHEY, CDR2 SMNVEV (reference sequence). The V and J ends lost 5 bases and 0 bases respectively, with 11 bases between them. The CDR3 totals 15 residues. CDR3: CASSPGGNSYNEQFF. The CDR3, as DNA: TGTGCCAGCAGTCCAGGGGGGAACTCCTACAATGAGCAGTTCTTC.

The chain recombines TRBV18 with TRBJ2-3; D gene uncertain. This CDR3 region has 16 residues. Germline CDR1 and CDR2: KGHSH and LQKENI. Trimming cost V 3 bases and J 4 bases, with 17 bases left between them. The CDR3 DNA reads TGTGCCAGCTCACCGGCATTAAGGGAATTTGCAGATACGCAGTATTTT. It specifies CASSPALREFADTQYF.

The DNA of the CDR3 is TGTGCCAGCAACCGGGACACTGATTCACCCCTCCACTTT. As protein: CASNRDTDSPLHF. The chain combines TRBV7-9 with TRBJ1-6; the D gene is possibly TRBD1 (6 bases). This CDR3 has 13 residues. CDR1 is SEHNR, CDR2 FQNEAQ, per germline (reference sequence). Trimming took off 7 bases at V and 8 bases at J, with 12 bases between the two ends.

This clone was recorded many times. DNA of the CDR3: TGTGCCAGCAGTCCTGGGACAGGAGGTTTCTCCTACAATGAGCAGTTCTTC. Translated, it gives CASSPGTGGFSYNEQFF. This sequence joins TRBV28 and TRBJ2-1; TRBD1 aligns across 8 bases. Germline CDR1 MDHEN, CDR2 SYDVKM. The CDR3 has 17 amino acids. V was clipped by 5 bases and J by 0 bases; unmatched bases: 9.

V and J are TRBV7-2 and TRBJ2-7, with D hard to call. Germline CDR1 is SGHTA and CDR2 is FQGNSA. The CDR3 is made up of 13 amino acids. Trimming pared 4 bases from V and 2 bases from J, leaving 9 bases between. The CDR3 nucleotides are TGTGCCAGCAGCTCCCCCGAAACCTACGAGCAGTACTTC. Residues: CASSSPETYEQYF.

Only a few counts were recorded for this clone. This chain uses TRBV5-1 with TRBJ1-1, with D unclear. Germline V gene data show CDR1 as SGHRS and CDR2 as YFSETQ. CDR3 length equals 16 residues. The V end was cut by 0 bases, the J end by 1 base, with 13 bases between. The CDR3 DNA sequence: TGCGCCAGCAGCTTGGATGCAGGTTTTGGGAACACTGAAGCTTTCTTT. Amino acids: CASSLDAGFGNTEAFF.

V and J are TRBV6-1 and TRBJ2-3; 9 bases fit TRBD2. The CDR3 length is 15 residues. Germline lookup yields CDR1 MNHNS and CDR2 SASEGT. V lost 7 bases to trimming and J lost 3 bases; unmatched junction nucleotides: 8. The DNA of the CDR3 is TGTGCCAGCATTCGAGGGACTAGCACTACAGATACGCAGTATTTT. It codes for CASIRGTSTTDTQYF.

The genes are TRBV5-1 and TRBJ1-2; the match to TRBD1 covers 8 bases. Germline CDR1 SGHRS, CDR2 YFSETQ. The CDR3 spans 14 residues. V lost 4 bases and J lost 9; bases outside the gene matches: 11. The CDR3 sequence: CASSPGQGVWSYTF. In DNA form, the CDR3 reads TGCGCCAGCAGCCCTGGACAGGGAGTATGGAGCTACACCTTC.

CDR3 DNA: TGTGCCAGCAGCCAACGACTAGCGGGGTACACAGATACGCAGTATTTT. This sequence encodes CASSQRLAGYTDTQYF. V is TRBV14 and J is TRBJ2-3, with 11 bases that match TRBD2. There are 16 residues in the CDR3. From germline, CDR1 is SGHDN and CDR2 FVKESK. V shed 2 bases and J 2 bases; nucleotides not matched to a gene: 3.